This entry describes one T cell receptor (beta chain). V was pared by 5 bases and J by 6 bases, with 5 bases of the junction left unmatched. This CDR3 region has 14 residues. Looked up from germline, CDR1 is SGHTA and CDR2 is FQGTGA. 60 Vbeta and 13 Jbeta primers were used in PCR. TCRdb keeps only in-frame clones here, not all; method: immunoSEQ multiplex PCR. The repertoire holds about 43,000 clones, with over 70% as singletons. The data were obtained in a study of cytomegalovirus exposure and HLA in healthy donors. Looking at the study overall: Among around 170 million T cells, an earlier analysis found roughly 120 million unique TCR beta sequences.

The receptor was derived from a man aged 50-59 years in good health and CMV-seronegative. The rearrangement links TRBV7-3 to TRBJ2-3, with 10 bases aligning to TRBD1. Sequenced material: PBMCs. CDR3 bases: TGTGCCAGCAGCCCAGGGACAGGGGTTGATACGCAGTATTTT. Translated: CASSPGTGVDTQYF.